A single sample gave rise to the 5 T cell receptor beta chains below, sequenced in a study of blood T cell repertoires in COVID-19. Here immunoSEQ multiplex PCR was the method, and the copy in TCRdb shows in-frame clones only, minus some. The profile shows about 82,000 clones, under 80% of them singletons. Sequencing was performed on peripheral blood. These receptor sequences come from a man aged 55 to 70 with COVID-19, enrolled during active disease.

This clone was detected once. The rearrangement joins TRBV19 to TRBJ2-6; 7 bases are a match to TRBD2. The CDR3 is 17 amino acids. After removal of 4 bases from V and 3 bases from J, the junction contained 9 bases not matched to a gene. Per germline, CDR1 LNHDA and CDR2 SQIVND (reference sequence). The CDR3 DNA is TGTGCCAGTAGTAGCTGGGAGGGCATGGGTGGGGCCAACGTCCTGACTTTC. This sequence encodes CASSSWEGMGGANVLTF.

As regards this clone: This sample includes further DNA sequences coding for the same CDR3. The V call is TRBV9, the J call TRBJ2-5, with no clear D. The CDR3 is 13 residues long. V was clipped by 0 bases and J by 2 bases, with 5 bases between them. Germline assignment: CDR1 SGDLS and CDR2 YYNGEE. CDR3 nucleotide sequence: TGTGCCAGCAGCGTAGGGCAGCAAGAGACCCAGTACTTC. Amino acids: CASSVGQQETQYF.

This chain connects TRBV7-2 to TRBJ2-7, with 8 bases matching TRBD1. The J segment lost 4 bases and the V segment lost 2 bases, leaving 7 bases of the junction unmatched. The V gene's germline CDR1 is SGHTA and CDR2 FQGNSA. The CDR3 consists of 15 residues. As DNA, the CDR3 is TGTGCCAGCAGCTTATTGACACAGGGGGAATACGAGCAGTACTTC. This encodes CASSLLTQGEYEQYF.

The chain combines TRBV4-3 with TRBJ1-6; 7 positions match TRBD1. Germline V gives CDR1 LGHNA, CDR2 YSLEER. The CDR3 contains 15 residues. V was pared by 1 base and J by 8 bases, with 5 bases of the junction left unmatched. The CDR3 DNA follows: TGCGCCAGCAGCCAAGGCCCAGGGGGTGATTCACCCCTCCACTTT. Its translation: CASSQGPGGDSPLHF.

The DNA for the CDR3 is TGCGCCAGCAGCCAGACGAGGGCCAGGGGTACCTACGAGCAGTACTTC. Amino acids: CASSQTRARGTYEQYF. V is TRBV4-1 and J is TRBJ2-7, with TRBD1 as a possible D gene (6 bases). The germline V and J ends were trimmed by 3 bases and 2 bases, with 17 bases remaining between them. The germline V gene encodes CDR1 MGHRA and CDR2 YSYEKL. The CDR3 spans 16 residues.